The T cell receptor (beta chain) described here comes from a study of shared clonotypes between healthy human individuals. This CDR3 has 16 residues. The V gene's germline CDR1 is ENHRY and CDR2 SYGVKD. Between the trimmed V and J ends, which lost 6 bases and 0 bases, there was a span of 18 bases. Assay used: immunoSEQ multiplex PCR; TCRdb lists only in-frame clones, some missing. The data contain 2 million or so clones, 85% to 95% of them singletons. The chain uses TRBV10-3 and TRBJ2-7; D possibly corresponds to TRBD2 (5 bases). This sequence was found in a man younger than 30 in good health. Sequencing was done on a sample of naive CD4+ T cells sorted from blood. Regarding subset: CD45RA+ positively selected. The CDR3 here is CAISPSRTPTSYEQYF. The DNA for the CDR3 is TGTGCCATCAGCCCCTCCAGGACTCCGACCTCCTACGAGCAGTACTTC.